This passage covers 2 T cell receptor beta chains from one sample sequenced in a study of shared clonotypes between healthy human individuals. Produced via immunoSEQ multiplex PCR; TCRdb's table is partial and in-frame only. This table has more than 550,000 clones, 55% to 75% appearing once. Sequencing was performed on memory CD4+ T cells sorted from blood. Sample subset: CD45RA-negative fraction. These receptors were collected from a woman aged 25 to 39 in good health.

The chain carries TRBV7-2 and TRBJ2-7; 7 bases fit TRBD1. Germline lookup yields CDR1 SGHTA and CDR2 FQGNSA. The CDR3 extends over 15 amino acids. Losses at the gene ends were 1 base for V and 1 base for J; bases not matched to a gene: 4. The CDR3 nucleotides are TGTGCCAGCAGCTTAGATCGGGACAGATCCTACGAGCAGTACTTC. It codes for CASSLDRDRSYEQYF.

The rearrangement joins TRBV6-5 to TRBJ1-1; D might be TRBD1 (5 bases). Germline CDR1 and CDR2: MNHEY and SVGAGI. The CDR3 is 13 amino acids. Trimming pared 6 bases from V and 7 bases from J, leaving 15 bases between. As DNA, the CDR3 is TGTGCCAGCAGCAACGGGGCAGGCTATGAAGCTTTCTTT. Protein product: CASSNGAGYEAFF.